The present TCR beta chain was sequenced within a study of neurological immune-mediated disorders. CDR3 size: 17 residues. J gave up 1 base and V 5 bases, and 8 bases lay outside the gene matches. The germline CDR1 and CDR2 sequences are DFQATT and SNEGSKA (reference sequence). TCRdb redid the calling of the 5' RACE reads with MiXCR, one entry per CDR3 protein. Seen here are tens of thousands of distinct CDR3 sequences, about an eighth observed once, and the top ten hold over 1.5%. Ten or more counts support this clonotype. The chain recombines TRBV20-1 with TRBJ2-5, with 15 positions matching TRBD2. The source material was PBMCs. The sequence came from a man aged 55 to 70 in good health. The CDR3 here is CSAPGTSGGLLQETQYF. The CDR3 DNA follows: TGCAGTGCTCCCGGGACTAGCGGGGGGCTCCTCCAAGAGACCCAGTACTTC.